Presented here are 9 T cell receptor beta chains from one specimen sequenced in a study of T-cell memory formation after mild COVID-19. TCRdb called the 5' RACE reads again in MiXCR, with one record for every CDR3 protein. The repertoire consists of about 360,000 distinct CDR3 sequences, with roughly an eighth occurring once and the leading ten covering around 22%. Source material: PBMCs or a T cell subset sorted from them (not recorded which). These TCRs come from a man younger than 30 who had mild COVID-19 (a few samples of this study predate the infection). Cell type and time point are not known.

The chain joins TRBV5-1 to TRBJ1-2; no reliable D call. V lost 4 bases and J 7 bases, leaving 11 bases between the germline ends. The CDR3 runs 12 residues. Germline assignment: CDR1 SGHRS and CDR2 YFSETQ. CDR3 nucleotide sequence: TGCGCCAGCAGCGCCTCAGAGGGTGGCTACACCTTC. It translates to CASSASEGGYTF.

V and J are TRBV7-2 and TRBJ2-3, with 12 bases fitting TRBD2. The CDR3 spans 16 residues. The V gene's germline CDR1 is SGHTA and CDR2 FQGNSA. Trimming at V came to 4 bases and at J to 5 bases, leaving 7 bases not matched to a gene. The CDR3 is CASSSRLAGVLDTQYF. The DNA for the CDR3 is TGTGCCAGCAGCTCCCGACTAGCGGGGGTTTTAGATACGCAGTATTTT.

In its sample, this clonotype was seen a few times. This sequence joins TRBV3-1 and TRBJ1-1; 7 nucleotides align to TRBD1. The trim removed 5 bases at V and 5 bases at J, leaving 5 bases unmatched. This CDR3 comprises 13 residues. Germline V lookup: CDR1 LGHDT, CDR2 YNNKEL (reference sequence). In DNA, the CDR3 is TGTGCCAGCAGCTTGACAGGGTTGACTGAAGCTTTCTTT. Translated: CASSLTGLTEAFF.

Only a few counts were recorded for this clonotype. This chain links TRBV6-5 with TRBJ2-7, with TRBD2 identical over 7 bases. Trimming at V came to 2 bases and at J to 4 bases, leaving 2 bases not matched to a gene. Germline V gene lookup returns CDR1 MNHEY and CDR2 SVGAGI. This CDR3 contains 13 residues. This CDR3 reads CASSYARGYEQYF. The CDR3 DNA sequence: TGTGCCAGCAGTTACGCGCGGGGGTACGAGCAGTACTTC.

Many counts were recorded for this clonotype. This sequence joins TRBV10-1 and TRBJ2-1; TRBD1 agrees at 10 bases. The CDR3 has 14 residues. J was trimmed by 7 bases and V by 4 bases; bases with no gene match: 4. The V gene's germline CDR1 is WNHNN and CDR2 SYGVQD (reference sequence). CDR3 sequence (DNA): TGCGCCAGCAGTGGAGGACAGGGGGGGAATGAGCAGTTCTTC. This gives the protein CASSGGQGGNEQFF.

This clonotype was seen repeatedly, ten times or more. The chain carries TRBV5-4 and TRBJ2-5, with 9 bases lining up with TRBD1. Germline V gene data show CDR1 as SGHNT and CDR2 as YYREEE (reference sequence). Trimming at V came to 2 bases and at J to 5 bases, leaving 1 base not matched to a gene. The CDR3 length is 13 residues. CDR3 amino acids: CASSFGTGETQYF. CDR3 nucleotides: TGTGCCAGCAGCTTCGGGACAGGGGAGACCCAGTACTTC. The full variable domain, its missing parts supplied by reference TRBV5-4 and TRBJ2-5, is ETGVTQSPTHLIKTRGQQVTLRCSSQSGHNTVSWYQQALGQGPQFIFQYYREEENGRGNFPPRFSGLQFPNYSSELNVNALELDDSALYLCASSFGTGETQYFGPGTRLLVL.

The sample holds a few counts of this clonotype. The chain carries TRBV20-1 and TRBJ1-1, with D tentatively TRBD1 (5 bases). This CDR3 has 14 residues. Germline CDR1 is DFQATT and CDR2 is SNEGSKA (reference sequence). V lost 0 bases to trimming and J lost 0 bases, with 8 bases between them. DNA of the CDR3: TGCAGTGCTAGAGAGGGGCCCCTGAACACTGAAGCTTTCTTT. It translates to CSAREGPLNTEAFF.

This clonotype was found a few times. The rearrangement joins TRBV7-9 to TRBJ1-2; D unresolved. V was shortened by 0 bases and J by 4 bases, with 9 bases between the two germline ends. Germline values: CDR1 SEHNR, CDR2 FQNEAQ (reference sequence). The CDR3 runs to 14 residues. The CDR3 DNA reads as TGTGCCAGCAGCTTAGCTGGGAGGTTCTATGGCTACACCTTC. Amino acid sequence: CASSLAGRFYGYTF.

In its sample, this clonotype was seen many times. This chain links TRBV6-1 with TRBJ2-1, with 16 bases identical to TRBD2. Germline V gives CDR1 MNHNS, CDR2 SASEGT. Trimming took 6 bases from V and 4 from J; bases not matched to a gene: 6. The CDR3 has 17 residues. The CDR3 nucleotides are TGTGCCAGCAGGGGACTAGCGGGGGGGTCGAGTTACAATGAGCAGTTCTTC. This codes for CASRGLAGGSSYNEQFF.